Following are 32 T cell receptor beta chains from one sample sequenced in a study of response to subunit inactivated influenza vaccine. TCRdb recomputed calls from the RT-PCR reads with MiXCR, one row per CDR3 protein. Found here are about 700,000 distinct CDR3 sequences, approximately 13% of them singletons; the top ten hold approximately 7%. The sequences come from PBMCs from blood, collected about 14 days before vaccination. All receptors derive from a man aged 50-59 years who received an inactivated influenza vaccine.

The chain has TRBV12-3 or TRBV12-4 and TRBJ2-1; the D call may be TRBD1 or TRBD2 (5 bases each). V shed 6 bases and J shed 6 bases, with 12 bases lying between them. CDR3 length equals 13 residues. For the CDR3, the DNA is TGTGCCAGCAGCCAGGGACCCCCCAATGAGCAGTTCTTC. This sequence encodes CASSQGPPNEQFF.

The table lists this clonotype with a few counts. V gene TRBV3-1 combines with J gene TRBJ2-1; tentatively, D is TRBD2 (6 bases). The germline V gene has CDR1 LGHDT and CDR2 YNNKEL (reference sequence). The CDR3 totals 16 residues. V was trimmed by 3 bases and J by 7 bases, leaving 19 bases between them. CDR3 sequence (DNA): TGTGCCAGCAGCCACCCCGTGGGGGGAGGCGAAAATGAGCAGTTCTTC. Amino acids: CASSHPVGGGENEQFF.

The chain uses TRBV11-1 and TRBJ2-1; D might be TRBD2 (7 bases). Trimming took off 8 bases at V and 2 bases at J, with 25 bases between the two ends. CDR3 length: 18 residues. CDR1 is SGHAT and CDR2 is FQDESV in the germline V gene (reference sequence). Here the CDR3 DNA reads TGTGCCAGCCGCTCCCCCGAAGGGGGGAGGGGCCCCTACAATGAGCAGTTCTTC. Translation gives CASRSPEGGRGPYNEQFF.

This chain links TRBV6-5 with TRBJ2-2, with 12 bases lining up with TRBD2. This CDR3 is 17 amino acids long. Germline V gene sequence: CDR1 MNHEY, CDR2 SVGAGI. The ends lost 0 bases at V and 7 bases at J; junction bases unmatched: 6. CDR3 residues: CASSYSPSGGANGELFF. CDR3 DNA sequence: TGTGCCAGCAGTTACTCGCCTAGCGGGGGGGCAAACGGGGAGCTGTTTTTT.

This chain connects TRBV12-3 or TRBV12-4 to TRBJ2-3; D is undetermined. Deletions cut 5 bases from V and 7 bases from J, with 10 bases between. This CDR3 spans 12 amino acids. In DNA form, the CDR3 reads TGTGCCAGCAGTCCATCAGACTATACGCAGTATTTT. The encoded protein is CASSPSDYTQYF.

This CDR3 reads CASSWGQGDTQYF. The CDR3 coding sequence is TGTGCCAGCAGTTGGGGGCAGGGAGATACGCAGTATTTT. The V and J genes are TRBV2 and TRBJ2-3; possibly TRBD1 for D (6 bases). From germline, CDR1 is SNHLY and CDR2 FYNNEI. Trimming left V 5 bases short and J 5 bases short, with 11 bases between. The CDR3 length is 13 residues.

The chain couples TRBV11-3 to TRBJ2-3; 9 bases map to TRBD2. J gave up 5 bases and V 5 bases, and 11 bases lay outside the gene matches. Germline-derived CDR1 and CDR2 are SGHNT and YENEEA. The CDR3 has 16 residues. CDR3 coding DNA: TGTGCCAGCAGCCCCTCGCGCGGGGGGGCAAGAGATACGCAGTATTTT. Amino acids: CASSPSRGGARDTQYF.

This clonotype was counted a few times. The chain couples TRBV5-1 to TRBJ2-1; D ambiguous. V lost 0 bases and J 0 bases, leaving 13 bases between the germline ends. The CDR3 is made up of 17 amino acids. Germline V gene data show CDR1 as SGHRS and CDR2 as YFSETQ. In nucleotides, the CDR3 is TGCGCCAGCAGCTTGGATCCGGCGGATAGCTCCTACAATGAGCAGTTCTTC. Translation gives CASSLDPADSSYNEQFF.

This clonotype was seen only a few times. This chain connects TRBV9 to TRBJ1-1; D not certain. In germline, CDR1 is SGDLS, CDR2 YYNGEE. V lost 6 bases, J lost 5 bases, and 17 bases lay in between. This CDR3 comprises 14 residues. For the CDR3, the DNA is TGTGCCAGCAACCCCCGGGCAGTCCAGACTGAAGCTTTCTTT. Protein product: CASNPRAVQTEAFF.

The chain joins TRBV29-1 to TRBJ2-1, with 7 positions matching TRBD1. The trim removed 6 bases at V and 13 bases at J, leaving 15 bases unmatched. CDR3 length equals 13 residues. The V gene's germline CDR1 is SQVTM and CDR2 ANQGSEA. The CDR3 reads CSVARDSRGKQFF. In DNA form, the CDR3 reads TGCAGCGTCGCCCGGGACAGCAGGGGTAAACAGTTCTTC.

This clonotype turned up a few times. Written as DNA, the CDR3 is TGCAGTGCGAGGACTAGCGGGAACGACGGGGAGCTGTTTTTT. Protein product: CSARTSGNDGELFF. The J gene is TRBJ2-2, the V gene TRBV20-1, with 12 bases that match TRBD2. Germline assignment: CDR1 DFQATT and CDR2 SNEGSKA (reference sequence). This CDR3 is 14 amino acids long. J gave up 7 bases and V 6 bases, and 6 bases lay outside the gene matches.

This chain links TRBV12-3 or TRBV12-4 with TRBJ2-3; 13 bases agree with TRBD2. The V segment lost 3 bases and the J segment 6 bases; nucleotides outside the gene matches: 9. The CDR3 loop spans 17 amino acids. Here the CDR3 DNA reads TGTGCCAGCAGTTTTACCCCTGGACTAGCGGGAGCGGATACGCAGTATTTT. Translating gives CASSFTPGLAGADTQYF.

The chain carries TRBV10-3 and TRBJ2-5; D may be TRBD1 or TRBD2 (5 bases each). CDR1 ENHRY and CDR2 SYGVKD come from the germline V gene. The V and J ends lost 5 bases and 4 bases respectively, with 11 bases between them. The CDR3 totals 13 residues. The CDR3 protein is CAISNAGTETQYF. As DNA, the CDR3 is TGTGCCATCAGTAACGCCGGGACAGAGACCCAGTACTTC.

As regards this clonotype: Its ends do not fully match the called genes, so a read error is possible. CDR3 DNA sequence: TGTGCCAGCATCCAAGGGTTTCATGAGCAGTTCTTC. It encodes CASIQGFHEQFF. V and J are TRBV14 and TRBJ2-1; the D is unclear. Germline CDR1 and CDR2: SGHDN and FVKESK. The CDR3 consists of 12 residues.

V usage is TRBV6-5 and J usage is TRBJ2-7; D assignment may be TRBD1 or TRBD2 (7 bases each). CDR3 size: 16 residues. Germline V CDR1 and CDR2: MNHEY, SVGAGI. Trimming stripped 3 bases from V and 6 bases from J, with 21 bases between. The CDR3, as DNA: TGTGCCAGCAGTTATGAGCCAATCAGGGGGGGATCCGAGCAGTACTTC. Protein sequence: CASSYEPIRGGSEQYF.

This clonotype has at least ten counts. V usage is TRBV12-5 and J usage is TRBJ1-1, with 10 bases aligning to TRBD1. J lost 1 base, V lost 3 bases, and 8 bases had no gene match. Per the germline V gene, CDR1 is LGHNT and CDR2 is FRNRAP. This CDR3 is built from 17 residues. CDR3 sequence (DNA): TGTGCTAGTGGTTTTGGGACCGGGACAGGGGCGAACACTGAAGCTTTCTTT. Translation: CASGFGTGTGANTEAFF.

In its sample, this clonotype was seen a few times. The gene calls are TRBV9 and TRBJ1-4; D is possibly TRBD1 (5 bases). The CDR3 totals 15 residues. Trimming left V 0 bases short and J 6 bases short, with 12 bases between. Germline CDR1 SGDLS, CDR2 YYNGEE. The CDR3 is CASSVEPGRDEKLFF. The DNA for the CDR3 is TGTGCCAGCAGCGTAGAACCGGGGCGGGATGAAAAACTGTTTTTT.

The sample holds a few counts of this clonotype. The CDR3 sequence is CASSGLERLAESYEQYF. Here the CDR3 DNA reads TGTGCCAGCAGTGGCCTCGAACGACTAGCGGAGTCCTACGAGCAGTACTTC. The rearrangement joins TRBV2 to TRBJ2-7; 9 bases fit TRBD2. Germline V gene sequence: CDR1 SNHLY, CDR2 FYNNEI. The CDR3 consists of 17 residues. The trim removed 4 bases at V and 1 base at J, leaving 11 bases unmatched.

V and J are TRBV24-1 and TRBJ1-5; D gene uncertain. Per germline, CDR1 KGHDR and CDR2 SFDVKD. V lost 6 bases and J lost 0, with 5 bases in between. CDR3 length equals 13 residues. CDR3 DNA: TGTGCCACCAGTAAGGGTAGCAATCAGCCCCAGCATTTT. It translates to CATSKGSNQPQHF.

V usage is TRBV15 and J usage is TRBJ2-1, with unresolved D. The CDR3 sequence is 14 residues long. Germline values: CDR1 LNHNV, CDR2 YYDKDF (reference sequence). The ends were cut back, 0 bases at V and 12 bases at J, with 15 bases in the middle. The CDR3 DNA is TGTGCCACCAGCAGAGATATGGCTGGTGAGGTGCAGTTCTTC. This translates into CATSRDMAGEVQFF.

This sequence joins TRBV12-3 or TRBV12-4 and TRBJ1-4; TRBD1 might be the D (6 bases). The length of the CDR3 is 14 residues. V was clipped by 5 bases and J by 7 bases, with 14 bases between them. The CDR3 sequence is CASSDRPSREKLFF. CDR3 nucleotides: TGTGCCAGCAGTGACAGGCCTAGTCGTGAAAAACTGTTTTTT.

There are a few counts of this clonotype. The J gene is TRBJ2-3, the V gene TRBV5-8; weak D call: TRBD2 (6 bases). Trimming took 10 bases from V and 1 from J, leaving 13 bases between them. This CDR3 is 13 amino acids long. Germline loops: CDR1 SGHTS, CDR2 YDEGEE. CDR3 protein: CAQKRRGTDTQYF. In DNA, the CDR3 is TGTGCCCAAAAGCGGAGGGGCACAGATACGCAGTATTTT.

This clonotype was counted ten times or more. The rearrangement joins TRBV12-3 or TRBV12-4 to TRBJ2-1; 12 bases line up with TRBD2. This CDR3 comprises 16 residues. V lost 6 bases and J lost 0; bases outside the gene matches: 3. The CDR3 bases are TGTGCCAGCAGAGGACTAGCGGGGAACTCCTACAATGAGCAGTTCTTC. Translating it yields CASRGLAGNSYNEQFF.

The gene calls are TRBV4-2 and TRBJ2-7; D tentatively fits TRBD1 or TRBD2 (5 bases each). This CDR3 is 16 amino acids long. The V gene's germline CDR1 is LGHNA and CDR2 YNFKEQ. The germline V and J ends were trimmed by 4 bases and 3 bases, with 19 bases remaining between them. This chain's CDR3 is CASSRENRDGDYEQYF. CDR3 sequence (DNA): TGTGCCAGCAGCCGAGAAAACCGGGACGGAGACTACGAGCAGTACTTC.

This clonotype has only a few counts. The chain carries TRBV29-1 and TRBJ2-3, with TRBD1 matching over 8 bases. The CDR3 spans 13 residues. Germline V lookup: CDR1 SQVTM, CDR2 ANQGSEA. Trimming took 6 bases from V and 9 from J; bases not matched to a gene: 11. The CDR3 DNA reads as TGCAGCGTCGATGGACAGGGAACCCAGACGCAGTATTTT. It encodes CSVDGQGTQTQYF.

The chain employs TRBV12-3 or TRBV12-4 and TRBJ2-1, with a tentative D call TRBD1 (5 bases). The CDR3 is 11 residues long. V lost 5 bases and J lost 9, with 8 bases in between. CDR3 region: CASSGAGEQFF. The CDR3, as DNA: TGTGCCAGCAGTGGGGCAGGTGAGCAGTTCTTC.

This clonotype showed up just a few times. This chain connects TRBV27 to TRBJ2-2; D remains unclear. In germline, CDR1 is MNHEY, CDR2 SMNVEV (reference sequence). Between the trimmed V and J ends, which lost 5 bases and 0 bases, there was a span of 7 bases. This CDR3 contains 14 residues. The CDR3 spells CASSPYPNTGELFF. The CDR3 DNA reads TGTGCCAGCAGTCCATATCCGAACACCGGGGAGCTGTTTTTT.

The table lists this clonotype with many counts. CDR3: CASSLAGGYSGNTIYF. The CDR3 DNA sequence: TGCGCCAGCAGCTTGGCCGGAGGATACTCTGGAAACACCATATATTTT. This chain joins TRBV5-1 and TRBJ1-3; D gene uncertain. V was trimmed by 0 bases and J by 0 bases, leaving 10 bases between them. Germline values: CDR1 SGHRS, CDR2 YFSETQ. The CDR3 extends over 16 amino acids.

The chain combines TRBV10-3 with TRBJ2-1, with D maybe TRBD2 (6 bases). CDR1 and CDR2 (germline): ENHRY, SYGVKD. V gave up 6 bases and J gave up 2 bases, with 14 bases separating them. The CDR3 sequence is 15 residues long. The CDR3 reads CAISGAGGTYNEQFF. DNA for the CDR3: TGTGCCATCAGCGGGGCCGGCGGGACCTACAATGAGCAGTTCTTC.

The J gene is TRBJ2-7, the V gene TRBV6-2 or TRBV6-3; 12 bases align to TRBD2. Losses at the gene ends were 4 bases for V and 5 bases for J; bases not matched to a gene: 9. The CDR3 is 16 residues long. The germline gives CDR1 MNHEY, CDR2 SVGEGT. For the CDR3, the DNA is TGTGCCAGCAGTTTGATCCGACTAGCGGGAGTAAACGAGCAGTACTTC. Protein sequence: CASSLIRLAGVNEQYF.

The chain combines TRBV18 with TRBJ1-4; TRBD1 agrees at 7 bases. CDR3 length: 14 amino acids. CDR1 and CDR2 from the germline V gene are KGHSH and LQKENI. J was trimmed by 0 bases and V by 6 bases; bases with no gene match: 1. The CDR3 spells CASSDRATNEKLFF. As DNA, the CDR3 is TGTGCCAGCTCCGACAGGGCAACTAATGAAAAACTGTTTTTT.

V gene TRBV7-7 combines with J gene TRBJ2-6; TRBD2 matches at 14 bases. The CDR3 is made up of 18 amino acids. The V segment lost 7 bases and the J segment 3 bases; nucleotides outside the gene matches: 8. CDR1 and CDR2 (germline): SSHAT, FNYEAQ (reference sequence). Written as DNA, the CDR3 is TGTGCCAGCACCTCTCTGGGACTAGCGGGAGTTGGGGCCAACGTCCTGACTTTC. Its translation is CASTSLGLAGVGANVLTF.